The clone carrying this T cell receptor (beta chain) was seen a handful of times. The data stem from a study of identical twins. This CDR3 is 15 amino acids long. V lost 2 bases, J lost 4 bases, and 6 bases stayed unmatched. Germline V gives CDR1 SGHRS, CDR2 YFSETQ. Donors uniformly comprised healthy Caucasians. TCRdb analysed the 5' RACE reads with MiXCR anew, one entry per CDR3 protein. The data contain nearly 900,000 distinct CDR3 sequences, more than 9% of them singletons. The same sample was also used in a study of yellow fever vaccine responses in identical twins.

The chain couples TRBV5-1 to TRBJ2-1; TRBD2 matches 7 bases. Sequenced: PBMCs. This sequence was found in a woman between 18 and 30 years old in good health. The CDR3 DNA reads TGCGCCAGCAGCTTCCGGGACGGGGGGTACAATGAGCAGTTCTTC. Amino acids: CASSFRDGGYNEQFF.